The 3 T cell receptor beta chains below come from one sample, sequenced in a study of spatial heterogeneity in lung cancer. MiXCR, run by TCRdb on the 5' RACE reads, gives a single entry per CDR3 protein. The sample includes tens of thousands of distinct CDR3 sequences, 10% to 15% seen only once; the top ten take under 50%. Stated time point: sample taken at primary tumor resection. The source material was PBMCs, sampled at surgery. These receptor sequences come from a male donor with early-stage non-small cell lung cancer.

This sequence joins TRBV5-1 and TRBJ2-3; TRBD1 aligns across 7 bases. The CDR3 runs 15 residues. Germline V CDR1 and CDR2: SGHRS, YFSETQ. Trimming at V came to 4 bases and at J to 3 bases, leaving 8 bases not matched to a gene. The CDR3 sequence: CASSGTGVRTDTQYF. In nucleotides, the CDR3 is TGCGCCAGCAGCGGAACAGGGGTTAGAACAGATACGCAGTATTTT.

CDR3 in amino acids: CASSLAWSGELFF. The DNA of the CDR3 is TGTGCCAGCAGCTTAGCTTGGTCCGGGGAGCTGTTTTTT. This rearrangement joins TRBV7-9 to TRBJ2-2; D remains unclear. The germline gives CDR1 SEHNR, CDR2 FQNEAQ (reference sequence). The CDR3 is 13 amino acids. Trimming took off 0 bases at V and 6 bases at J, with 5 bases between the two ends.

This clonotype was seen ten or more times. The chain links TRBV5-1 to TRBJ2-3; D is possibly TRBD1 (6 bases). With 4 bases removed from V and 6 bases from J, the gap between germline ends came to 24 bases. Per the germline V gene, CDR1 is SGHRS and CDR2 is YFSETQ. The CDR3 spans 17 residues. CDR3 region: CASSHYREGKVSDTQYF. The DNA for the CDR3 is TGCGCCAGCAGCCATTACAGGGAAGGGAAGGTATCGGATACGCAGTATTTT.